Shown below are 19 T cell receptor beta chains from a single sample sequenced in a study of beta chain features in type 1 diabetes. Overall study results and limits: When Type 1 diabetes patients were examined, their TCRB CDR3s proved moderately but significantly shorter in all four CD4+ subsets.

Expressed TCRB transcripts were sequenced after all isolated RNA was converted to cDNA. Here immunoSEQ multiplex PCR was the method, and the copy in TCRdb shows in-frame clones only, minus some. This table has around 710,000 clones, around 11% appearing once. Their antigens remain unidentified. Sequences were obtained from naive CD4+ T cells from blood. Receptors originate from a man aged 25-45 years with type 1 diabetes.

This clone has a handful of counts. The chain carries TRBV7-2 and TRBJ2-3, with D possibly being TRBD2 (5 bases). The V end was cut by 1 base, the J end by 6 bases, with 17 bases between. Germline V gene data show CDR1 as SGHTA and CDR2 as FQGNSA. CDR3 length: 16 residues. The CDR3 bases are TGTGCCAGCAGCTTAGGGCGCGGGCGGTTCGCGGATACGCAGTATTTT. Its translation is CASSLGRGRFADTQYF.

The rearrangement links TRBV19 to TRBJ2-7; 7 bases are shared with TRBD1. V shed 6 bases, J shed 3 bases, and the junction held 8 bases outside the gene matches. Germline loops: CDR1 LNHDA, CDR2 SQIVND (reference sequence). The CDR3 consists of 14 residues. CDR3 amino acids: CASSQGTELYEQYF. The CDR3 DNA is TGTGCCAGTAGCCAAGGGACAGAACTCTACGAGCAGTACTTC. Using reference TRBV19 and TRBJ2-7 for the parts outside the CDR3, the full variable domain is DGGITQSPKYLFRKEGQNVTLSCEQNLNHDAMYWYRQDPGQGLRLIYYSQIVNDFQKGDIAEGYSVSREKKESFPLTVTSAQKNPTAFYLCASSQGTELYEQYFGPGTRLTVT.

The chain recombines TRBV9 with TRBJ1-6; 7 nucleotides align to TRBD1. CDR1 and CDR2 from the germline V gene are SGDLS and YYNGEE. V shed 0 bases, J shed 9 bases, and the junction held 3 bases outside the gene matches. CDR3 length equals 14 residues. The CDR3 DNA reads TGTGCCAGCAGCGTAGATCAGGGGGGTTCACCCCTCCACTTT. Translated, it gives CASSVDQGGSPLHF. The full variable domain, completed using reference TRBV9 and TRBJ1-6, is DSGVTQTPKHLITATGQRVTLRCSPRSGDLSVYWYQQSLDQGLQFLIQYYNGEERAKGNILERFSAQQFPDLHSELNLSSLELGDSALYFCASSVDQGGSPLHFGNGTRLTVT.

The J gene is TRBJ2-1, the V gene TRBV5-1; 7 bases are a match to TRBD1. Trimming took 4 bases from V and 6 from J; bases not matched to a gene: 10. Germline V gene lookup returns CDR1 SGHRS and CDR2 YFSETQ. The CDR3 has 15 amino acids. DNA for the CDR3: TGCGCCAGCAGCACCGGGACAGTCAGTAGCAATGAGCAGTTCTTC. Translation gives CASSTGTVSSNEQFF.

This clone was seen a handful of times. The chain employs TRBV29-1 and TRBJ2-7; 7 bases are shared with TRBD1. V dropped 3 bases and J dropped 9; count of bases not matched to a gene: 8. This CDR3 region has 12 residues. The germline V gene encodes CDR1 SQVTM and CDR2 ANQGSEA. DNA of the CDR3: TGCAGCGTTGAGACAGGGATACTTGGGCAGTACTTC. Translation: CSVETGILGQYF.

This clone was recorded a few times. CDR3: CASSPPGGGRETQYF. CDR3 nucleotide sequence: TGTGCCAGCTCACCACCCGGGGGAGGTCGAGAGACCCAGTACTTC. The chain has TRBV18 and TRBJ2-5; a weak D match, TRBD2 (6 bases). Trimming took off 0 bases at V and 4 bases at J, with 12 bases between the two ends. The CDR3 length is 15 residues. In germline, CDR1 is KGHSH, CDR2 LQKENI.

In its sample, this clone was seen a few times. V usage is TRBV19 and J usage is TRBJ1-2, with 9 bases matching TRBD1. The J segment lost 2 bases and the V segment lost 5 bases, leaving 6 bases of the junction unmatched. This CDR3 contains 15 residues. Germline V CDR1 and CDR2: LNHDA, SQIVND (reference sequence). This CDR3 is CASSVHRGRNYGYTF. In nucleotides, the CDR3 is TGTGCCAGTAGTGTCCACAGGGGGCGGAACTATGGCTACACCTTC.

In its sample, this clone was seen a few times. The V and J genes are TRBV4-3 and TRBJ2-1; 13 positions agree with TRBD2. This CDR3 spans 16 amino acids. The V and J ends lost 1 base and 7 bases, in that order; junction bases with no gene match: 4. CDR1 and CDR2 from the germline V gene are LGHNA and YSLEER. In nucleotides, the CDR3 is TGCGCCAGCAGCCAAGTGATACTAGCGGGGGGGAATGAGCAGTTCTTC. It encodes CASSQVILAGGNEQFF.

DNA for the CDR3: TGTGCCAGCAGCCTACGGACCGCGAAGACCTACGAGCAGTACTTC. Protein sequence: CASSLRTAKTYEQYF. The genes are TRBV6-1 and TRBJ2-7; no reliable D call. This CDR3 has 15 residues. Looked up from germline, CDR1 is MNHNS and CDR2 is SASEGT. V lost 6 bases and J lost 2, with 17 bases in between.

This clone was recorded a few times. The V and J genes are TRBV6-1 and TRBJ2-7; D remains unclear. With 2 bases removed from V and 2 bases from J, the gap between germline ends came to 13 bases. The CDR3 has 15 residues. The germline V gene encodes CDR1 MNHNS and CDR2 SASEGT. For the CDR3, the DNA is TGTGCCAGCAGTGAAATCCGGTTCCCTGCCTACGAGCAGTACTTC. Protein sequence: CASSEIRFPAYEQYF.

The V gene is TRBV6-5, the J gene TRBJ1-4, with 7 nucleotides matching TRBD1. The CDR3 length is 15 residues. V lost 0 bases and J lost 2; bases outside the gene matches: 0. Germline V CDR1 and CDR2: MNHEY, SVGAGI. The CDR3 region is CASSYSGQTNEKLFF. CDR3 nucleotide sequence: TGTGCCAGCAGTTACTCGGGACAGACTAATGAAAAACTGTTTTTT.

The gene calls are TRBV4-2 and TRBJ1-1; a possible D gene is TRBD1 (6 bases). The germline V gene has CDR1 LGHNA and CDR2 YNFKEQ. The CDR3 totals 18 residues. V lost 0 bases and J 5 bases, leaving 22 bases between the germline ends. The CDR3 region is CASSQESSPRGRRTEAFF. CDR3 nucleotide sequence: TGTGCCAGCAGCCAAGAATCTTCACCCCGGGGGCGGCGAACTGAAGCTTTCTTT.

The V call is TRBV28, the J call TRBJ2-7; no firm D call. The germline V gene encodes CDR1 MDHEN and CDR2 SYDVKM. Trimming removed 8 bases at V and 4 bases at J, with 12 bases between. This CDR3 region has 12 residues. The CDR3 sequence: CASSPHPYEQYF. CDR3 in DNA: TGTGCCAGCTCCCCTCACCCGTACGAGCAGTACTTC. Full variable domain (remainder filled in from reference TRBV28 and TRBJ2-7): DVKVTQSSRYLVKRTGEKVFLECVQDMDHENMFWYRQDPGLGLRLIYFSYDVKMKEKGDIPEGYSVSREKKERFSLILESASTNQTSMYLCASSPHPYEQYFGPGTRLTVT.

This clone was seen only a few times. The chain combines TRBV7-9 with TRBJ1-2; D may be TRBD1 (5 bases). Germline CDR1 and CDR2: SEHNR and FQNEAQ (reference sequence). With 2 bases removed from V and 7 bases from J, the gap between germline ends came to 14 bases. CDR3 length: 14 amino acids. CDR3 sequence (DNA): TGTGCCAGCAGCTTAATCGCGGGGCCCCCTGGCTACACCTTC. Protein sequence: CASSLIAGPPGYTF.

The chain combines TRBV7-9 with TRBJ1-4, with D possibly TRBD1 on 5 matching bases. Germline CDR1 and CDR2: SEHNR and FQNEAQ (reference sequence). This CDR3 is 17 amino acids long. The V and J ends lost 4 bases and 8 bases respectively, with 23 bases between them. The CDR3 nucleotides read TGTGCCAGCAGCTCGCCGACCGACAGTGGGGGAAACGAAAAACTGTTTTTT. Protein: CASSSPTDSGGNEKLFF.

This clone was seen only a few times. The genes are TRBV2 and TRBJ1-1, with a weak D call TRBD1 (6 bases). The CDR3 loop spans 15 amino acids. Germline lookup yields CDR1 SNHLY and CDR2 FYNNEI. V lost 2 bases to trimming and J lost 11 bases, with 21 bases between them. CDR3 protein: CASSERGDHRRRAFF. The CDR3 bases are TGTGCCAGCAGTGAAAGGGGGGATCACAGGAGGCGGGCTTTCTTT.

This clone was picked up a small number of times. The rearrangement uses TRBV29-1 and TRBJ2-5; the D call may be TRBD1 or TRBD2 (7 bases each). Trimming cost V 7 bases and J 4 bases, with 19 bases left between them. Germline CDR1 is SQVTM and CDR2 is ANQGSEA. The CDR3 spans 14 residues. CDR3 DNA: TGCAGCGCTGGGAGGGGACAGAATGGAGAGACCCAGTACTTC. Amino acids: CSAGRGQNGETQYF.

A few counts support this clone. This chain connects TRBV7-2 to TRBJ1-4; D ambiguous. The CDR3 is 15 amino acids. The germline gives CDR1 SGHTA, CDR2 FQGNSA. Trimming shortened V by 5 bases and J by 0 bases, and 10 bases separated the two germline ends. The CDR3: CASSGRASTNEKLFF. The CDR3 coding sequence is TGTGCCAGCAGCGGGAGGGCTTCAACTAATGAAAAACTGTTTTTT.

This clone was counted only a few times. The chain has TRBV30 and TRBJ2-1; the D gene could be TRBD1 or TRBD2 (7 bases each). V lost 4 bases and J 9 bases, leaving 13 bases between the germline ends. The CDR3 runs to 12 residues. Germline V gives CDR1 GTSNPN, CDR2 SVGIG (reference sequence). CDR3 bases: TGTGCCTGGATCAGGGGGGGCATTGAGCAGTTCTTC. Its protein is CAWIRGGIEQFF.